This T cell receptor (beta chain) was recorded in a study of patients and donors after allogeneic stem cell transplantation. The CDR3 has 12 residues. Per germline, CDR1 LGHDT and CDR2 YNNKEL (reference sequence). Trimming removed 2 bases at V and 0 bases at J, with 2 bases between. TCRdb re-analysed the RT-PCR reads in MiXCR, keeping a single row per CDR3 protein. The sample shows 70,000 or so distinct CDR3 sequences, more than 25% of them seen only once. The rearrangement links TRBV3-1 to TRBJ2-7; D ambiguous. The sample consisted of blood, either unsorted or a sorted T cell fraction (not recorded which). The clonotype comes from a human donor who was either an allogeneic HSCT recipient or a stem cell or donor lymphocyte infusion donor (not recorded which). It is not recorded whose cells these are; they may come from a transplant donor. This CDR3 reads CASSQLSYEQYF. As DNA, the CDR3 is TGTGCCAGCAGCCAACTCTCCTACGAGCAGTACTTC.